This T cell receptor beta chain derives from a study of cytomegalovirus exposure and HLA in healthy donors. The PCR used 60 Vbeta and 13 Jbeta primers. Method: immunoSEQ multiplex PCR; TCRdb's copy keeps in-frame clones and lacks some. Here the sample spans some 140,000 clones, approximately 71% being singletons. Sample: PBMCs. The TCR comes from a man under 40 in good health and CMV-seronegative.

The DNA of the CDR3 is TGTGCCAGCAGGTATACTGAAGCTTTCTTT. Encoded protein: CASRYTEAFF. V is TRBV2 and J is TRBJ1-1; D is unclear. V was pared by 6 bases and J by 5 bases, with 4 bases between. The CDR3 length is 10 residues. Per the germline V gene, CDR1 is SNHLY and CDR2 is FYNNEI.